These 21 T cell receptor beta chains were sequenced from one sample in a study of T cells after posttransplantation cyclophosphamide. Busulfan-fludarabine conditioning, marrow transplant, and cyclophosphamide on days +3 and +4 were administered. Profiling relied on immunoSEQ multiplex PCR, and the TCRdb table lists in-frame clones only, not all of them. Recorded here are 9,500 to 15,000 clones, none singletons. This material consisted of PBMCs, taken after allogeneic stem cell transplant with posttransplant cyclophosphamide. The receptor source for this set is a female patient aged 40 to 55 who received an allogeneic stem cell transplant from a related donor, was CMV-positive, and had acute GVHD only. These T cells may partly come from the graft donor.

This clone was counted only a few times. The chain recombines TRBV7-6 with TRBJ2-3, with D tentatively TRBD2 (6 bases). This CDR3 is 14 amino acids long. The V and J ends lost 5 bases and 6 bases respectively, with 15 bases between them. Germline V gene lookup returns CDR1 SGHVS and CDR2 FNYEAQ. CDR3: CASSNWAEGDTQYF. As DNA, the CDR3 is TGTGCCAGCAGCAACTGGGCGGAGGGGGATACGCAGTATTTT.

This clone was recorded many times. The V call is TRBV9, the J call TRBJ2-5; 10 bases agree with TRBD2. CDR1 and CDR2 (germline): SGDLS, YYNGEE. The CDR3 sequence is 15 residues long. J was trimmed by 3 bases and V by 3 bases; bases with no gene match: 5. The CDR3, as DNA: TGTGCCAGCAGCGGGGCCGGGACTAGCGAAGAGACCCAGTACTTC. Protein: CASSGAGTSEETQYF. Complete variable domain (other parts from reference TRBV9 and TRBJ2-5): DSGVTQTPKHLITATGQRVTLRCSPRSGDLSVYWYQQSLDQGLQFLIQYYNGEERAKGNILERFSAQQFPDLHSELNLSSLELGDSALYFCASSGAGTSEETQYFGPGTRLLVL.

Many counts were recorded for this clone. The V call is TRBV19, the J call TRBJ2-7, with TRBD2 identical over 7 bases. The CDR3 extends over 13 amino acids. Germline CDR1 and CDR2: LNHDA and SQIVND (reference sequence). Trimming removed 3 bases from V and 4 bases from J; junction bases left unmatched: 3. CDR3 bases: TGTGCCAGTAGTATGGTGGGGGGGTACGAGCAGTACGTC. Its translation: CASSMVGGYEQYV.

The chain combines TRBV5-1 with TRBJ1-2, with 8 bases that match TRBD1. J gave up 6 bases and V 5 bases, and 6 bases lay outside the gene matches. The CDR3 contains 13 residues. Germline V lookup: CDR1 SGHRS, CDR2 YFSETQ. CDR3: CASRPGQANGYTF. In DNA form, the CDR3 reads TGCGCCAGCAGACCGGGACAGGCGAATGGCTACACCTTC.

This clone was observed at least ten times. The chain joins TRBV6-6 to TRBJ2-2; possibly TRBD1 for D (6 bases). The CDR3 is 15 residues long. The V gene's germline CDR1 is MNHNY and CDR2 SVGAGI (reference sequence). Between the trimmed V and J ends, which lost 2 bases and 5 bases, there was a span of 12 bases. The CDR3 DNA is TGTGCCAGCAGTTACGCGGACAGCTCTACCGGGGAGCTGTTTTTT. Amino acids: CASSYADSSTGELFF.

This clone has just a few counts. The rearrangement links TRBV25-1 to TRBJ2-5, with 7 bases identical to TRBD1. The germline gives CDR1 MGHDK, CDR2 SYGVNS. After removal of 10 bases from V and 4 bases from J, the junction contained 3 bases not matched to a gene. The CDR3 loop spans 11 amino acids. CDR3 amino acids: CATQGVETQYF. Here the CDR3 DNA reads TGTGCCACCCAGGGGGTAGAGACCCAGTACTTC. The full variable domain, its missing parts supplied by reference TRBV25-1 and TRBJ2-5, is EADIYQTPRYLVIGTGKKITLECSQTMGHDKMYWYQQDPGMELHLIHYSYGVNSTEKGDLSSESTVSRIRTEHFPLTLESARPSHTSQYLCATQGVETQYFGPGTRLLVL.

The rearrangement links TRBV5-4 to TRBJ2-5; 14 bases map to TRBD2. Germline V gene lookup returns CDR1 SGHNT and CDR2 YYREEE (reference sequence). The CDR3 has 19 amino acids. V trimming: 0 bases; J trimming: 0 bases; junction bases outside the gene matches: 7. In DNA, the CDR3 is TGTGCCAGCAGCTTGGGACTAGCGGGGGGGCTTATGTACCAAGAGACCCAGTACTTC. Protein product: CASSLGLAGGLMYQETQYF.

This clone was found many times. Written as DNA, the CDR3 is TGCGCCAGCAGCTTGGAGGGCGGAGCGGGTGGAATCACAGATACGCAGTATTTT. It is translated as CASSLEGGAGGITDTQYF. The chain uses TRBV5-1 and TRBJ2-3; possible D gene TRBD2, 6 bases. Germline V gene data show CDR1 as SGHRS and CDR2 as YFSETQ. The length of the CDR3 is 18 residues. Trimming removed 0 bases at V and 2 bases at J, with 19 bases between.

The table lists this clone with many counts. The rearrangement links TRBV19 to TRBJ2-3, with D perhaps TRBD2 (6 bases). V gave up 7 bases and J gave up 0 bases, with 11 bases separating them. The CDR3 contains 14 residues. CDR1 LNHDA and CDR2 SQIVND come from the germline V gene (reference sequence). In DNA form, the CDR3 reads TGTGCCAGTAAGGTGGGACTTAGCACAGATACGCAGTATTTT. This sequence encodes CASKVGLSTDTQYF. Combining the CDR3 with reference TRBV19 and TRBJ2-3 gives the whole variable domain DGGITQSPKYLFRKEGQNVTLSCEQNLNHDAMYWYRQDPGQGLRLIYYSQIVNDFQKGDIAEGYSVSREKKESFPLTVTSAQKNPTAFYLCASKVGLSTDTQYFGPGTRLTVL.

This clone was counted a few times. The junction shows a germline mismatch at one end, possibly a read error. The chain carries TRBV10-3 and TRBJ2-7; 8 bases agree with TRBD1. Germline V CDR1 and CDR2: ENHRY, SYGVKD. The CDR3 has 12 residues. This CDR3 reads CASSYGTGEQYF. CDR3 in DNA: TGTGCCAGCAGTTATGGGACAGGCGAGCAGTACTTC.

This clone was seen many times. The CDR3 bases are TGTGCCAGCAGAGCGGGGGGCGGGGAGGAGACCCAGTACTTC. Amino acid sequence: CASRAGGGEETQYF. This chain connects TRBV7-2 to TRBJ2-5, with TRBD2 matching 9 bases. Germline CDR1 SGHTA, CDR2 FQGNSA. The V segment lost 6 bases and the J segment 5 bases; nucleotides outside the gene matches: 7. This CDR3 is 14 amino acids long. The whole variable domain, remainder taken from reference TRBV7-2 and TRBJ2-5, is GAGVSQSPSNKVTEKGKDVELRCDPISGHTALYWYRQSLGQGLEFLIYFQGNSAPDKSGLPSDRFSAERTGGSVSTLTIQRTQQEDSAVYLCASRAGGGEETQYFGPGTRLLVL.

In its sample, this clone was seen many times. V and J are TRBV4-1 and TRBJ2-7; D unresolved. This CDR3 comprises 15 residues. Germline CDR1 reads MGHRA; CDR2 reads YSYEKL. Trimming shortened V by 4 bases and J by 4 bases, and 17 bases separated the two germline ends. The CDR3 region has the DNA TGCGCCAGCAGCCGAGGCTATGGCGGATGGTACGAGCAGTACTTC. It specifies CASSRGYGGWYEQYF.

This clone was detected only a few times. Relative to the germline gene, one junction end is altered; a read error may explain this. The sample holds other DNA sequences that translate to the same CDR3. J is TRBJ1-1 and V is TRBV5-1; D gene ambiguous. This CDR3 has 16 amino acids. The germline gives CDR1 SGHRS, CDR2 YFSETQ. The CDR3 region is CARCGPLLNMNTEAFF. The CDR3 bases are TGCGCCAGATGTGGGCCCTTACTCAACATGAACACTGAGGCTTTCTTT.

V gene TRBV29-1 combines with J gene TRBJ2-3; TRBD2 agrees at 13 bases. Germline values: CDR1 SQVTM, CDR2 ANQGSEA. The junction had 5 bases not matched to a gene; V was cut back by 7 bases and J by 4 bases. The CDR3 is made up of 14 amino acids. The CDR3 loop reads CSAGTSGTPDTQYF. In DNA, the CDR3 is TGCAGCGCAGGGACTAGCGGGACCCCAGATACGCAGTATTTT.

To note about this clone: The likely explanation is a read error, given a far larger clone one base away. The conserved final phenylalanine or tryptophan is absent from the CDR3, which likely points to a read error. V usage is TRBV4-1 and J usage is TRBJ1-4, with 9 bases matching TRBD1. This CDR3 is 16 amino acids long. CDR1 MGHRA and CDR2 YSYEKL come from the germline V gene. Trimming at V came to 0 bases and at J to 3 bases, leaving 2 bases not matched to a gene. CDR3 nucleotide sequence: TGCGCCAGCAGCCAAGACGGGACAGGGCCTAATGAAAAACTGTTTCTT. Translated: CASSQDGTGPNEKLFL.

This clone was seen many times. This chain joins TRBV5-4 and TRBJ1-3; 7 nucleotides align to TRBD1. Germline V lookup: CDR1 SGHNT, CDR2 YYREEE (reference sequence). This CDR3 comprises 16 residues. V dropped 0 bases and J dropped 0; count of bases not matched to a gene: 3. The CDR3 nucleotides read TGTGCCAGCAGCTTGGGGACAGGAGACTCTGGAAACACCATATATTTT. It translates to CASSLGTGDSGNTIYF.

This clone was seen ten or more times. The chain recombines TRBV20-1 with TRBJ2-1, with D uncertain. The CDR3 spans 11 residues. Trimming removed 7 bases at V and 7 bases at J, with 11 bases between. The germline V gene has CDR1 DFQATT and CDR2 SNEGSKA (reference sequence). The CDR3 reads CSGSSENEQFF. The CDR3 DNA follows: TGCAGTGGCTCCAGCGAGAATGAGCAGTTCTTC.

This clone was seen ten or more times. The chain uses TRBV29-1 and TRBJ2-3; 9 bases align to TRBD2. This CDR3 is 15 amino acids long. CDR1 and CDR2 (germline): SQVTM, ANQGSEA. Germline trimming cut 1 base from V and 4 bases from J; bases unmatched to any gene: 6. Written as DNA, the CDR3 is TGCAGCGTTGAAGTGTCTAGCGGGATTGCAGATACGCAGTATTTT. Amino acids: CSVEVSSGIADTQYF.

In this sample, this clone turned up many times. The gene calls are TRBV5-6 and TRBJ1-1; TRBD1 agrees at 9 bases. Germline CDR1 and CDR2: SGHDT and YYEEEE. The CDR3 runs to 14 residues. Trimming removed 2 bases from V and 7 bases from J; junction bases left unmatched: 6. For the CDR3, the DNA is TGTGCCAGCAGCTTCCGGGACAGGGAACTTGAAGCTTTCTTT. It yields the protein CASSFRDRELEAFF.

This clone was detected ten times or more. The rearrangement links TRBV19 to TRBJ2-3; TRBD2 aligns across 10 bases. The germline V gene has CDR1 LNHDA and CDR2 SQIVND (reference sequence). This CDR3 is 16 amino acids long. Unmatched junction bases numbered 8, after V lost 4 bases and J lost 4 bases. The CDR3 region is CASSTEPLAGADTQYF. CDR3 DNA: TGTGCCAGTAGTACCGAACCTCTAGCGGGGGCAGATACGCAGTATTTT.

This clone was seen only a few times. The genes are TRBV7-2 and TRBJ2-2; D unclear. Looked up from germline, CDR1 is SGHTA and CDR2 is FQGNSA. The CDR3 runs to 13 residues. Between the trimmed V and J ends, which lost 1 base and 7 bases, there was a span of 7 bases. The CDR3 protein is CASSLVSGGELFF. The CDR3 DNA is TGTGCCAGCAGCTTAGTCTCGGGCGGGGAGCTGTTTTTT.